Only a few counts were recorded for the clone carrying this T cell receptor beta chain. The target antigen is unknown. Germline CDR1 and CDR2: SEHNR and FQNEAQ (reference sequence). CDR3 length: 15 residues. Unmatched junction bases numbered 5, after V lost 3 bases and J lost 3 bases. The sample is drawn from a study of human T cells and chemical hapten exposure. Study context: Patches with 0.01% DPC went on the upper back, and the tests were read at 6 days. Findings and caveats of the study: A positive correlation with patch test score was shown by PT1 expanded TCR counts.

Single cDNA molecules in the library carried unique molecular identifiers attached during preparation. MiXCR was run by TCRdb on the RACE reads, yielding one entry per CDR3 protein. The sample holds about 270,000 distinct CDR3 sequences, 7.5% to 9% seen once. Stated time point: pre-sensitization, week 0. Treatment reported: therapeutic diphenylcyclopropenone sensitization with weekly scalp DPC. This material consisted of whole blood, taken in connection with sensitization to the hapten diphenylcyclopropenone (DPC). The source of this sequence is a man aged 18 to 30 with alopecia areata. Some clones in this sample may be carry-over from other donors' samples. The chain carries TRBV7-9 and TRBJ2-1, with 7 bases fitting TRBD1. The CDR3 DNA reads as TGTGCCAGCAGCTTGGTAGGACAGGTCTACAATGAGCAGTTCTTC. It is translated as CASSLVGQVYNEQFF.